This TCR beta chain was sequenced in a study of T cells in Graves' hyperthyroidism and ophthalmopathy. Study background: Sampling of peripheral blood happened at initial diagnosis, prior to any treatment. Overall study findings and caveats: Blood held most thyroid clonotypes expanded above 0.001 frequency.

With regard to this clonotype: The antigen is not known.

For Graves' hyperthyroidism to be stable, ophthalmopathy could not progress within 18 months. The CDR3 is made up of 15 amino acids. The ends lost 6 bases at V and 4 bases at J; junction bases unmatched: 8. Germline assignment: CDR1 MNHEY and CDR2 SVGEGT. Researchers amplified the TCR beta CDR3 regions from RNA transcripts. An initial round of RT-PCR targeting the TCR CDR3 relied on the HTBI primer set. TCRdb reprocessed the multiplex PCR reads via MiXCR and lists one record per CDR3 protein. The data show some 400,000 distinct CDR3 sequences, with over 11% seen just once and approximately 10% held by the top ten.

The receptor's source is a woman aged 55 to 70 with Graves' hyperthyroidism. The chain has TRBV6-2 or TRBV6-3 and TRBJ2-3, with 9 bases fitting TRBD1. Sequenced: blood. CDR3 amino acids: CASSRGQGGPDTQYF. CDR3 DNA sequence: TGTGCCAGCAGCCGGGGACAGGGCGGTCCAGATACGCAGTATTTT.